Below, one TCR beta chain is given with its context. Measured with immunoSEQ multiplex PCR; TCRdb has only the in-frame clones, and not every one. The table includes around 100,000 clones, under 80% detected once. The source of the sample is a study of blood T cell repertoires in COVID-19. The length of the CDR3 is 18 residues. The V gene's germline CDR1 is LNHDA and CDR2 SQIVND (reference sequence). The V end lost 3 bases, the J end lost 0 bases, and 18 bases lay between the germline ends. The specimen sequenced was peripheral blood. This chain links TRBV19 with TRBJ1-5; D is possibly TRBD1 (5 bases). The sequence was collected from a man between 65 and 80 years old with active or convalescent COVID-19. CDR3 nucleotide sequence: TGTGCCAGTAGTATTAACGGCAGGGTTGCGTATAGCAATCAGCCCCAGCATTTT. Its translation: CASSINGRVAYSNQPQHF.